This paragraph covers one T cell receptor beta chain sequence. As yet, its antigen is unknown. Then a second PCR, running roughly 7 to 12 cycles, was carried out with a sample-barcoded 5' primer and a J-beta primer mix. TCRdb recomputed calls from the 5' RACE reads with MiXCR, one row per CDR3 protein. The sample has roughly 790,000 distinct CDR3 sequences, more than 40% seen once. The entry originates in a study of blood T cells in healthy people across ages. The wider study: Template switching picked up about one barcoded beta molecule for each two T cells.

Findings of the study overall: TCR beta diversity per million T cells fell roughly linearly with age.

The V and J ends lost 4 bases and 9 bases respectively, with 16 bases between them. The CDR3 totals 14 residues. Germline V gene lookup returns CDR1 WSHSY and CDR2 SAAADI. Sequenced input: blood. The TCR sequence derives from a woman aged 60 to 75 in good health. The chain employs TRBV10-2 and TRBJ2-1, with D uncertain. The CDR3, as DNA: TGCGCCAGCAGTGTGAATGGGGAAGGCGGTGAGCAGTTCTTC. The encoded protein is CASSVNGEGGEQFF.